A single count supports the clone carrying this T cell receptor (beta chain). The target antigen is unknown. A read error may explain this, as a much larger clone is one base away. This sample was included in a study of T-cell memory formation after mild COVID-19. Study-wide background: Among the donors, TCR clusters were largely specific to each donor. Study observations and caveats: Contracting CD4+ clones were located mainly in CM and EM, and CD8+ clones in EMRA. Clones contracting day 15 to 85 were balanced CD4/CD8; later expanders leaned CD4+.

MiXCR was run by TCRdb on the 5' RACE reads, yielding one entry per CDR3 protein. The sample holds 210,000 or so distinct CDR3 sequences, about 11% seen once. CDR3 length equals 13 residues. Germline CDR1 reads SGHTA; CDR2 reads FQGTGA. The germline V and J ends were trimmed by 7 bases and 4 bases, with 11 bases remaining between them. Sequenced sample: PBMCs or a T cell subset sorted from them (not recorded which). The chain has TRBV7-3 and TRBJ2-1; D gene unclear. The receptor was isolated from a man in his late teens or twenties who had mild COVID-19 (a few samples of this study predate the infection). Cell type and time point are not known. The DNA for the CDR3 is TGTGCCAGCATCCAAATGGGGTACAATGAGCAGTTCTTC. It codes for CASIQMGYNEQFF.